A single sample gave rise to the 17 T cell receptor beta chains below, sequenced in a study of cytomegalovirus exposure and HLA in healthy donors. The PCR ran on 60 Vbeta and 13 Jbeta primers. The repertoire was sequenced with immunoSEQ multiplex PCR; TCRdb's copy has only in-frame clones and lacks some. The sample holds under 200,000 clones, around 75% seen once. The sample taken for sequencing was PBMCs. Every receptor here comes from a woman between 40 and 50 years old in good health and CMV-seropositive.

This clone was recorded only once. One end of the junction does not line up with germline, which may come from a read error. The rearrangement joins TRBV29-1 to TRBJ2-7; the match to TRBD1 covers 7 bases. This CDR3 comprises 9 residues. Germline values: CDR1 SQVTM, CDR2 ANQGSEA. The CDR3 here is CSVPYRGKF. The CDR3 DNA follows: TGCAGCGTTCCGTACAGGGGTAAGTTC.

The sample holds a few counts of this clone. V gene TRBV5-1 combines with J gene TRBJ2-1; 9 bases match TRBD2. Unmatched junction bases numbered 4, after V lost 3 bases and J lost 6 bases. Germline CDR1 reads SGHRS; CDR2 reads YFSETQ. This CDR3 has 14 residues. The CDR3 protein is CASSSGTSLNEQFF. The CDR3 coding sequence is TGCGCCAGCAGCTCCGGGACTAGCCTCAATGAGCAGTTCTTC. Full variable domain (remainder filled in from reference TRBV5-1 and TRBJ2-1): KAGVTQTPRYLIKTRGQQVTLSCSPISGHRSVSWYQQTPGQGLQFLFEYFSETQRNKGNFPGRFSGRQFSNSRSEMNVSTLELGDSALYLCASSSGTSLNEQFFGPGTRLTVL.

This rearrangement joins TRBV14 to TRBJ2-7; 10 nucleotides match TRBD2. The CDR3 has 14 residues. CDR1 is SGHDN, CDR2 FVKESK, per germline. The V and J ends lost 4 bases and 4 bases, in that order; junction bases with no gene match: 4. The CDR3 DNA sequence: TGTGCCAGCAGCCGGGGGACTAGCGTTTACGAGCAGTACTTC. Its translation: CASSRGTSVYEQYF.

The V gene is TRBV15, the J gene TRBJ2-7; tentatively, D is TRBD2 (5 bases). The CDR3 has 13 residues. V was trimmed by 3 bases and J by 7 bases, leaving 13 bases between them. CDR1 and CDR2 from the germline V gene are LNHNV and YYDKDF (reference sequence). The CDR3 is CATSRPSRNEQYF. The CDR3 DNA reads TGTGCCACCAGCAGGCCTAGCCGAAATGAGCAGTACTTC.

The chain combines TRBV7-2 with TRBJ2-5; D perhaps matches TRBD2 (6 bases). The CDR3 loop spans 14 amino acids. CDR1 and CDR2 from the germline V gene are SGHTA and FQGNSA. Trimming shortened V by 5 bases and J by 4 bases, and 14 bases separated the two germline ends. CDR3 residues: CASSRDSPPETQYF. The CDR3 DNA reads as TGTGCCAGCAGCAGGGACTCTCCGCCAGAGACCCAGTACTTC. The full variable domain, with the rest looked up from reference TRBV7-2 and TRBJ2-5, is GAGVSQSPSNKVTEKGKDVELRCDPISGHTALYWYRQSLGQGLEFLIYFQGNSAPDKSGLPSDRFSAERTGGSVSTLTIQRTQQEDSAVYLCASSRDSPPETQYFGPGTRLLVL.

The gene calls are TRBV7-2 and TRBJ1-4, with 9 bases matching TRBD1. Germline CDR1 is SGHTA and CDR2 is FQGNSA. The CDR3 has 15 amino acids. J gave up 6 bases and V 5 bases, and 7 bases lay outside the gene matches. CDR3 bases: TGTGCCAGCAGCCCCCCCGGGACAGGGTATGAAAAACTGTTTTTT. Its protein product is CASSPPGTGYEKLFF.

V gene TRBV7-2 combines with J gene TRBJ2-7; 7 bases align to TRBD1. CDR3 length equals 13 residues. V shed 1 base and J 6 bases; nucleotides not matched to a gene: 3. CDR1 is SGHTA and CDR2 is FQGNSA in the germline V gene. Here the CDR3 DNA reads TGTGCCAGCAGCTTAGTACAGGGGACCGAGCAGTACTTC. The encoded protein is CASSLVQGTEQYF.

V usage is TRBV28 and J usage is TRBJ2-4, with D possibly matching TRBD2 (7 bases). This CDR3 has 15 residues. V lost 1 base and J lost 6, with 13 bases in between. CDR1 is MDHEN and CDR2 is SYDVKM in the germline V gene. CDR3 sequence reads: CASSLSRGTINIQYF. CDR3 bases: TGTGCCAGCAGTTTATCGCGGGGGACAATAAACATTCAGTACTTC.

The chain is built from TRBV5-4 and TRBJ2-1; TRBD2 matches at 13 bases. CDR1 SGHNT and CDR2 YYREEE come from the germline V gene (reference sequence). This CDR3 comprises 15 residues. With 2 bases clipped from V and 7 bases from J, the junction kept 3 bases outside the gene matches. The CDR3 coding sequence is TGTGCCAGCAGCTTAGGGACTAGCGGGACGAATGAGCAGTTCTTC. Protein: CASSLGTSGTNEQFF.

The chain employs TRBV27 and TRBJ1-2, with D perhaps TRBD1 (5 bases). The CDR3 consists of 14 residues. The germline gives CDR1 MNHEY, CDR2 SMNVEV (reference sequence). Trimming removed 6 bases at V and 1 base at J, with 12 bases between. The CDR3 is CASSPQDSNYGYTF. As DNA, the CDR3 is TGTGCCAGCAGCCCACAAGACAGTAACTATGGCTACACCTTC.

The rearrangement joins TRBV6-1 to TRBJ1-4; TRBD1 matches 7 bases. Germline V gene sequence: CDR1 MNHNS, CDR2 SASEGT. The CDR3 is made up of 15 amino acids. Trimming removed 6 bases from V and 4 bases from J; junction bases left unmatched: 8. CDR3 DNA sequence: TGTGCCAGCAGACTCGGGACAGCGAGTAATGAAAAACTGTTTTTT. Amino acids: CASRLGTASNEKLFF.

CDR3 residues: CASSFSVATTYEQYF. DNA of the CDR3: TGTGCCAGCAGCTTCAGCGTAGCTACAACCTACGAGCAGTACTTC. V usage is TRBV7-9 and J usage is TRBJ2-7; no definite D call. V lost 3 bases and J 2 bases, leaving 14 bases between the germline ends. The CDR3 runs 15 residues. Germline V CDR1 and CDR2: SEHNR, FQNEAQ (reference sequence).

This chain uses TRBV29-1 with TRBJ1-2; the D gene is possibly TRBD1 (6 bases). The V and J ends lost 8 bases and 7 bases respectively, with 23 bases between them. CDR1 SQVTM and CDR2 ANQGSEA come from the germline V gene. The CDR3 contains 14 residues. CDR3 amino acids: CSTGSRAISSGYTF. The CDR3 bases are TGCAGCACAGGGTCCAGGGCAATTAGTAGTGGCTACACCTTC.

Only a few counts were recorded for this clone. J is TRBJ1-2 and V is TRBV5-1; unclear D gene. Per germline, CDR1 SGHRS and CDR2 YFSETQ. This CDR3 is built from 13 residues. V lost 0 bases, J lost 3 bases, and 6 bases lay in between. The CDR3 coding sequence is TGCGCCAGCAGCTTGGACCGGGACTATGGCTACACCTTC. Its protein is CASSLDRDYGYTF.

CDR3: CASSQDLRLAGTIYEQYF. In nucleotides, the CDR3 is TGCGCCAGCAGCCAAGACCTAAGACTAGCGGGAACGATCTACGAGCAGTACTTC. The V gene is TRBV4-3, the J gene TRBJ2-7, with 11 nucleotides matching TRBD2. V gave up 0 bases and J gave up 3 bases; unmatched junction bases: 10. Looked up from germline, CDR1 is LGHNA and CDR2 is YSLEER. CDR3 size: 18 residues.

This clone has a handful of counts. The chain couples TRBV19 to TRBJ1-5; no clear D. Germline assignment: CDR1 LNHDA and CDR2 SQIVND (reference sequence). V lost 3 bases and J lost 13, with 13 bases in between. The CDR3 sequence is 12 residues long. The CDR3 nucleotides are TGTGCCAGTAGTATCTCTACAGCCGTTCAGCATTTT. Translating it yields CASSISTAVQHF.

J is TRBJ1-2 and V is TRBV6-5, with 7 bases matching TRBD1. The CDR3 contains 14 residues. CDR1 is MNHEY, CDR2 SVGAGI, per germline. V shed 5 bases, J shed 7 bases, and the junction held 10 bases outside the gene matches. CDR3 residues: CASSRTGELSGYTF. Here the CDR3 DNA reads TGTGCCAGCAGTCGTACAGGGGAATTGAGTGGCTACACCTTC.